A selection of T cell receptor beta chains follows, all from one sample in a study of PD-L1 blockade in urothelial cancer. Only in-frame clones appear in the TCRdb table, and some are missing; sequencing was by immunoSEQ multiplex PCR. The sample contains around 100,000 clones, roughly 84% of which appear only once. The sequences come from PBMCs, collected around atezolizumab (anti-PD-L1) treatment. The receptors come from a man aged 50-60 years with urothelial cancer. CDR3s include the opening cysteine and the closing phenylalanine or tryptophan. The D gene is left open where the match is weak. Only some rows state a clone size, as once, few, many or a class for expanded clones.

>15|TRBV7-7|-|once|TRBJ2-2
CANSSWDGAGGELFF
TGTGCTAACAGCTCCTGGGATGGAGCGGGCGGGGAGCTGTTTTTT
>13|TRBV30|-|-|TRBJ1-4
CAWKRQGSEKLFF
TGTGCCTGGAAAAGGCAGGGTAGTGAAAAACTGTTTTTT
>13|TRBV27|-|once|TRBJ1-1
CASSGQMNTEAFF
TGTGCCAGCAGCGGACAGATGAACACTGAAGCTTTCTTT
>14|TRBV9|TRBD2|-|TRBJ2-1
CASSPSGVYNEQFF
TGTGCCAGCAGTCCTAGCGGAGTCTACAATGAGCAGTTCTTC
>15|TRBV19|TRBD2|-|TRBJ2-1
CASRIGGSSGNEQFF
TGTGCCAGTCGTATTGGCGGGAGTTCCGGCAATGAGCAGTTCTTC
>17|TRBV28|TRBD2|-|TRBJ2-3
CASSLPGLATSGDTQYF
TGTGCCAGCAGTTTACCGGGACTAGCGACCAGCGGAGATACGCAGTATTTT
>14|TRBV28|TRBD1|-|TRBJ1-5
CASSFEGDSQPQHF
TGTGCCAGCAGTTTCGAGGGGGACAGTCAGCCCCAGCATTTT
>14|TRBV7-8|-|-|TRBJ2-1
CASSVDPAYNEQFF
TGTGCCAGCAGCGTAGACCCAGCCTACAATGAGCAGTTCTTC
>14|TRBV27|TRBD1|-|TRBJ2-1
CASSFRTGRNEQFF
TGTGCCAGCAGTTTCCGGACAGGGAGGAATGAGCAGTTCTTC
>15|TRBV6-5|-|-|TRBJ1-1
CASSSVGGVNTEAFF
TGTGCCAGCAGCTCCGTGGGGGGGGTGAACACTGAAGCTTTCTTT
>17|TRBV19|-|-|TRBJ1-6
CASTLRGKSSYNSPLHF
TGTGCCAGTACCCTTAGGGGCAAGAGCTCCTATAATTCACCCCTCCACTTT
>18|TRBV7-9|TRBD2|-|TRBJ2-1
CASKSQRAGGGSYNEQFF
TGTGCCAGCAAATCCCAGCGAGCGGGAGGGGGCTCCTACAATGAGCAGTTCTTC
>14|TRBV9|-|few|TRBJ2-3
CASSVAPHTDTQYF
TGTGCCAGCAGCGTAGCCCCCCACACAGATACGCAGTATTTT
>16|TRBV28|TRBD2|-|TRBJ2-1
CASRLSSGRVNNEQFF
TGTGCCAGCAGACTATCTAGCGGACGGGTTAACAATGAGCAGTTCTTC
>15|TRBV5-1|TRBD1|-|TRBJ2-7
CASSHSGQGADEQYF
TGCGCCAGCAGCCACTCCGGACAGGGGGCGGACGAGCAGTACTTC
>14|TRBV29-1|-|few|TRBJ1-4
CSVPVGTTNEKLFF
TGCAGCGTCCCCGTAGGGACAACCAATGAAAAACTGTTTTTT
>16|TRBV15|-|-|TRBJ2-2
CATSRRYLYGTGELFF
TGTGCCACCAGCAGAAGATACCTTTACGGCACCGGGGAGCTGTTTTTT
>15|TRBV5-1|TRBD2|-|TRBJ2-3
CASSLTSGLTDTQYF
TGCGCCAGCAGCCTCACTAGCGGCCTCACAGATACGCAGTATTTT
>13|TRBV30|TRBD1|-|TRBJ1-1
CAWTRQGFSEAFF
TGTGCCTGGACCCGACAGGGCTTTTCTGAAGCTTTCTTT
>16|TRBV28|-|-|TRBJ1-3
CASSFYLAVSGNTIYF
TGTGCCAGCAGTTTTTATCTTGCGGTCTCTGGAAACACCATATATTTT
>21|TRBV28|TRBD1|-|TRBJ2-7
CASSFSGPGQGIVGGTYEQYF
TGTGCCAGCAGTTTTAGTGGCCCGGGACAGGGGATCGTTGGTGGCACCTACGAGCAGTACTTC
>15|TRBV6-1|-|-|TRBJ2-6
CASSNRGSGANVLTF
TGTGCCAGCAGCAATAGGGGTTCTGGGGCCAACGTCCTGACTTTC
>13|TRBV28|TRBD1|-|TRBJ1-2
CASSIQTGYGYTF
TGTGCCAGCAGTATTCAGACAGGGTATGGCTACACCTTC
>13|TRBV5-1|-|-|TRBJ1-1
CASSLGQRNEAFF
TGCGCCAGCAGCCTAGGACAGCGTAATGAAGCTTTCTTT
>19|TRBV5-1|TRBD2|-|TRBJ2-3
CAIPPTGPRGLAGSDTQYF
TGCGCCATCCCCCCGACAGGCCCGCGGGGACTAGCGGGGTCAGATACGCAGTATTTT
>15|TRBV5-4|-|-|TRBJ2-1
CASSLDRGSYNEQFF
TGTGCCAGCAGCTTGGATAGGGGGTCCTACAATGAGCAGTTCTTC
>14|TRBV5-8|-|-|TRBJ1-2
CASSRPGRGLGYTF
TGTGCCAGCAGCCGGCCGGGCAGGGGTTTGGGCTACACCTTC
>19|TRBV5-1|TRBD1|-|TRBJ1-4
CASSLVYSGGGSANEKLFF
TGCGCCAGCAGCTTGGTGTATTCGGGAGGGGGCTCCGCTAATGAAAAACTGTTTTTT
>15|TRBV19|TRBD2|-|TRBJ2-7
CASSQLAGGFHEQYF
TGTGCCAGTAGTCAATTAGCGGGAGGGTTCCACGAGCAGTACTTC
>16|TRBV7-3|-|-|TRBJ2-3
CASSLIRSGPTDTQYF
TGTGCCAGCAGCTTAATAAGGAGCGGGCCGACAGATACGCAGTATTTT
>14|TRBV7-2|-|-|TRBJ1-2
CASSPGQVNYGYTF
TGTGCCAGCTCTCCCGGACAAGTTAACTATGGCTACACCTTC
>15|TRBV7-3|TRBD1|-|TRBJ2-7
CASSLTGTGRREQYF
TGTGCCAGCAGCTTAACGGGGACAGGGAGGCGGGAGCAGTACTTC
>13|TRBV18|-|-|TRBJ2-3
CASTAGSTDTQYF
TGTGCCAGCACCGCCGGTAGCACAGATACGCAGTATTTT
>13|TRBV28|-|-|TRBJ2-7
CASRPGGPYEQYF
TGTGCCAGCAGGCCAGGGGGGCCCTACGAGCAGTACTTC
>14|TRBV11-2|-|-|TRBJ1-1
CASSLTDMNTEAFF
TGTGCCAGCAGCTTAACAGACATGAACACTGAAGCTTTCTTT
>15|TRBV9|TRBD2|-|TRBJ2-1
CASSVVAGKLNEQFF
TGTGCCAGCAGCGTAGTAGCGGGGAAACTCAATGAGCAGTTCTTC
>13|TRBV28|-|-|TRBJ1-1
CASFDGGGTEAFF
TGTGCCAGTTTTGATGGGGGCGGCACTGAAGCTTTCTTT
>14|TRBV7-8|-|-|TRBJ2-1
CASSSAGSGNEQFF
TGTGCCAGCAGCTCCGCGGGATCGGGCAATGAGCAGTTCTTC
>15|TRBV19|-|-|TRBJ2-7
CASSMGALQPYEQYF
TGTGCCAGTAGTATGGGGGCCCTCCAGCCCTACGAGCAGTACTTC
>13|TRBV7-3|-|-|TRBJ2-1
CASSLTSSTEQFF
TGTGCCAGCAGCCTAACATCTAGCACTGAGCAGTTCTTC
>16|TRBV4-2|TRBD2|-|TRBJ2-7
CASSPEHRGRAYEQYF
TGTGCCAGCAGCCCCGAACACAGAGGGAGGGCCTACGAGCAGTACTTC
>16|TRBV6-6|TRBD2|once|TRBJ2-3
CASSGLAGASTDTQYF
TGTGCCAGCTCCGGACTAGCGGGAGCTAGCACAGATACGCAGTATTTT
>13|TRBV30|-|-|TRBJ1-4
CAWTGATNEKLFF
TGTGCCTGGACGGGAGCAACTAATGAAAAACTGTTTTTT
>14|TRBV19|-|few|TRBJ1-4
CASSMGLFGEKLFF
TGTGCCAGTAGTATGGGACTATTCGGAGAAAAACTGTTTTTT
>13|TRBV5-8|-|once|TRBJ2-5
CASSFFRGETQYF
TGTGCCAGCAGCTTTTTTAGGGGTGAGACCCAGTACTTC
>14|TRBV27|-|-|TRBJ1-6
CASSSGQLRSPLHF
TGTGCCAGCAGTTCAGGACAGCTCCGCTCACCCCTCCACTTT
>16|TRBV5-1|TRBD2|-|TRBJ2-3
CASSLTSGTRAYTQYF
TGCGCCAGCAGCTTGACTAGCGGGACGCGTGCGTATACGCAGTATTTT
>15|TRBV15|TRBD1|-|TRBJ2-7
CATSRDRAGTYEQYF
TGTGCCACCAGCCGAGACAGGGCTGGAACCTACGAGCAGTACTTC
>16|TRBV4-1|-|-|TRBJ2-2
CASSQIRTSNTGELFF
TGCGCCAGCAGCCAAATAAGGACATCGAACACCGGGGAGCTGTTTTTT
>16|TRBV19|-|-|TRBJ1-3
CASSIADRSSGNTIYF
TGTGCCAGTAGTATTGCGGACAGAAGCTCTGGAAACACCATATATTTT
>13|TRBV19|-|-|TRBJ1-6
CASRQENNSPLHF
TGTGCCAGCCGACAGGAGAATAATTCACCCCTCCACTTT
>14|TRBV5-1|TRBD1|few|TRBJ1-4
CASSPDRAPVSWVF
TGCGCCAGCAGCCCGGACAGGGCACCGGTATCCTGGGTTTTT
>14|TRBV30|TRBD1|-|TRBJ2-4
CAWNPQGALNIQYF
TGTGCCTGGAACCCCCAGGGGGCGTTGAACATTCAGTACTTC
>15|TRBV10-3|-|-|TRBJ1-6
CAISEDSSYNSPLHF
TGTGCCATCAGTGAGGACAGCTCCTATAATTCACCCCTCCACTTT